Given below is one TCR beta chain in context. The entry originates in a study of T cells after somatic rescue of genetic block. TCRdb's copy holds only in-frame clones and misses some; the assay was immunoSEQ multiplex PCR. The table shows 80,000 to 100,000 clones, with approximately 90% occurring only once. The germline CDR1 and CDR2 sequences are ENHRY and SYGVKD. The CDR3 is made up of 11 amino acids. V was shortened by 9 bases and J by 8 bases, with 13 bases between the two germline ends. V gene TRBV10-3 combines with J gene TRBJ1-2; no firm D call. The sequence was collected from a woman aged 18-29 years. The sequenced sample consisted of peripheral blood mononuclear cells (PBMCs). The CDR3 loop reads CAMEGRGGYTF. CDR3 nucleotides: TGTGCCATGGAAGGGAGAGGGGGCTACACCTTC.